This TCR beta chain was identified in a study of T cell repertoires in cytomegalovirus infection. This clonotype was detected ten times or more. What it binds is not known. Notes on the study in general: HLA-C-restricted CMV clonotypes gave the most frequent clonotype in two of eight donors.

TCRdb reprocessed the reads with MiXCR, giving one entry per CDR3 protein. The table has over 95,000 distinct CDR3 sequences, about 30% seen once; the top ten hold less than 45%. Sequencing used CD8+ T cells from cultured PBMCs, obtained from culture after CMV antigen stimulation. This receptor was taken from a human donor in good health (CMV status not recorded). Some clones in this sample may be carry-over from other donors' samples.

The DNA for the CDR3 is TGTGCTAGTGCTCCGGGACAGGGACAGCCCCAGCATTTT. The encoded protein is CASAPGQGQPQHF. The chain couples TRBV12-5 to TRBJ1-5; 9 bases agree with TRBD1. Germline values: CDR1 LGHNT, CDR2 FRNRAP. The CDR3 length is 13 residues. V was pared by 7 bases and J by 7 bases, with 5 bases of the junction left unmatched.